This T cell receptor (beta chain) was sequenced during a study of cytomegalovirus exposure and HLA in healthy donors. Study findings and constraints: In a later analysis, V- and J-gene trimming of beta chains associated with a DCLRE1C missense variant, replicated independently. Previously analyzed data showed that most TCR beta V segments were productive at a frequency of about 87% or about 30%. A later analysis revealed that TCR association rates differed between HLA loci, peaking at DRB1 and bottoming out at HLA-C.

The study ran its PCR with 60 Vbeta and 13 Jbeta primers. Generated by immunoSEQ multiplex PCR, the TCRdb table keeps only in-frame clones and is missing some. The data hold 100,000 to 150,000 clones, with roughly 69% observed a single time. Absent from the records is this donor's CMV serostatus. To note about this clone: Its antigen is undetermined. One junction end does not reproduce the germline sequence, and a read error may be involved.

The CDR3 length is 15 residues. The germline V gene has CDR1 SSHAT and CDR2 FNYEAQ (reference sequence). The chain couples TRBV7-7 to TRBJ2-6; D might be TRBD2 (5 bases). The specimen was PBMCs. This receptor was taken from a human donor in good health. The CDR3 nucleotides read TGTGCTAGCAGCCCCCAGACGGGGGGGGCCAACGTCCTGACTTTC. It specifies CASSPQTGGANVLTF.